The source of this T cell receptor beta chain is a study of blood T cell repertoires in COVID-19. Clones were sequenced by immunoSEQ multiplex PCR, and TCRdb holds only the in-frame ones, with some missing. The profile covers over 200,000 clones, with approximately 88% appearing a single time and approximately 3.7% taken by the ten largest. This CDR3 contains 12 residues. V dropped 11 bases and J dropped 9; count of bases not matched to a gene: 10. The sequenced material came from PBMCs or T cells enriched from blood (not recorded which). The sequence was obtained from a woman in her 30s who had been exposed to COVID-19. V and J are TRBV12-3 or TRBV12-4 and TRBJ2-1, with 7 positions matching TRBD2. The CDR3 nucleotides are TGTGCCGAATCGACGGGGGGTCCTGAGCAGTTCTTC. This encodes CAESTGGPEQFF.